This T cell receptor (beta chain) was found in a study of blood T cell repertoires in COVID-19. Study details: COVID-19 samples, acute and convalescent, were from the United States, Italy and Spain. In each case, the material was cDNA or gDNA derived from T cells, B-cell-depleted T cells, or PBMCs.

Those enrolled in Seattle joined during active infection and were followed longitudinally afterward. Authors' processing steps: Researchers report that nucleated cell counts were estimated from reference gene primer amplification. Profiled with immunoSEQ multiplex PCR; TCRdb holds only in-frame clones, not every one. The DNA gave D and trimming, while V, J and clone size come from that table. The sample records a few hundred thousand clones, about 91% being singletons. V lost 4 bases, J lost 1 base, and 8 bases lay in between. The CDR3 sequence is 15 residues long. Germline V lookup: CDR1 KGHSH, CDR2 LQKENI.

This receptor was identified in a person aged 18 to 30 with COVID-19, enrolled during active disease. The sequencing sample was made of peripheral blood. J is TRBJ2-6 and V is TRBV18; D remains unclear. The CDR3 spells CASSQSGSGANVLTF. CDR3 bases: TGTGCCAGCTCACAATCAGGTTCTGGGGCCAACGTCCTGACTTTC.